This T cell receptor (beta chain) was found in a study of radiotherapy plus CTLA-4 blockade in lung cancer (dated by TCRdb to the late 2010s). About the investigation overall: Objective responses occurred in approximately 19% of enrolled patients, and around 29% achieved disease control.

The study evaluated CTLA-4 blockade (ipilimumab) given together with focal radiation therapy in patients who had chemo-refractory metastatic non-small-cell lung cancer. As concerns this clone: Its cognate antigen has yet to be identified. The input lacks base qualities; no much larger clone sits a single base away.

The germline V gene supplies CDR1 SGHDT and CDR2 YYEEEE. The CDR3 starts with the cysteine, ends with the phenylalanine, and has 15 residues. Just the 45-base CDR3 DNA is kept, in frame starting at base 1. The V end gives up 1 base and the J end 5 bases, leaving 4 bases in the junction not matched to a gene. Results and caveats for the whole study, not just this receptor: Early dynamic changes in blood T cell clones, together with increased serum interferon-beta after radiation, were reported as the strongest predictors of response. After treatment with radiotherapy and ipilimumab, TCR clones that originated in tumors expanded in peripheral blood.

The library was prepared using the immunoSEQ multiplex PCR assay. TCRdb carries this immuneACCESS record with in-frame sequences only. Its versions omit some clonotypes, under half of them owing to an unresolved V gene in the studies checked, with the rest unexplained. This sample comprises 32,000 or so clones, around 70% of them detected only once. The ten largest clones represent 12% to 15% of the sample. Here the chain combines TRBV5-6 and TRBJ2-5, and 11 junction bases match TRBD2. Source: peripheral blood, taken from a patient treated with radiotherapy plus ipilimumab. This TCR derives from a human donor with non-small cell lung cancer that progressed on radiotherapy plus ipilimumab. The DNA is as follows: TGTGCCAGCAGCTTGCTAGCGGGGGGCCGCGAGACCCAGTACTTC. The translation is CASSLLAGGRETQYF.